One and the same sample provided the 15 T cell receptor beta chains below, sequenced in a study of shared clonotypes between healthy human individuals (dated by TCRdb to about 2020). Receptor amplification or capture employed the immunoSEQ multiplex PCR assay. The table comes from immuneACCESS by way of TCRdb, which keeps in-frame sequences with V and J called. Part of the clones is missing from these tables; in studies checked, under half for an unresolved V gene and the rest for unknown reasons. The sample contains roughly 1,100,000 clones, roughly 80% of them found a single time. The ten largest make up approximately 1.3% of the sample. Sequenced sample: memory CD4+ T cells sorted from blood. Read against the paper, the sample's cell subset or site label means: CD45RA-negative fraction. The receptors derive from a man between 18 and 35 years old in good health.

Note on this clone: Compared with germline, one end of the junction differs, possibly owing to a read error. The V gene is TRBV4-1, the J gene TRBJ2-3, with D possibly being TRBD1 (5 bases). CDR1 MGHRA and CDR2 YSYEKL come from the germline V gene. This CDR3 has 13 amino acids. CDR3 in amino acids: CAGRASGEDTQYF. The DNA for the CDR3 is TGCGCCGGCAGGGCCTCCGGAGAGGATACGCAGTATTTT.

This chain links TRBV2 with TRBJ1-3; D unresolved. With 6 bases removed from V and 6 bases from J, the gap between germline ends came to 6 bases. This CDR3 region has 11 residues. The germline gives CDR1 SNHLY, CDR2 FYNNEI. The CDR3 is CASRAKNTIYF. Here the CDR3 DNA reads TGTGCCAGCAGGGCTAAAAACACCATATATTTT.

Worth noting for this clone: A much larger clone lies a single base off, so this may be a read error. This chain connects TRBV27 to TRBJ1-6; D possibly corresponds to TRBD1 (5 bases). CDR3 length: 15 amino acids. Trimming left V 4 bases short and J 0 bases short, with 7 bases between. CDR1 and CDR2 from the germline V gene are MNHEY and SMNVEV (reference sequence). Here the CDR3 reads CASSSGSSYNSPLHF. The CDR3 DNA reads TGTGCCAGCAGTTCAGGGAGCTCCTATAATTCACCCCTCCACTTT.

This chain joins TRBV10-2 and TRBJ2-1; the D gene is possibly TRBD1 (5 bases). Germline lookup yields CDR1 WSHSY and CDR2 SAAADI. V was pared by 3 bases and J by 11 bases, with 14 bases between. This CDR3 spans 13 amino acids. The DNA of the CDR3 is TGCGCCAGCAGTGAAGGGGTCGGCGGCCAGCAGTTCTTC. It is translated as CASSEGVGGQQFF.

The gene calls are TRBV6-6 and TRBJ1-2; no firm D call. This CDR3 comprises 12 residues. CDR1 is MNHNY and CDR2 is SVGAGI in the germline V gene (reference sequence). The V end lost 8 bases, the J end lost 5 bases, and 12 bases lay between the germline ends. The CDR3 DNA is TGTGCCAGCTATCGATCTGGGTATGGCTACACCTTC. This sequence encodes CASYRSGYGYTF.

The chain combines TRBV7-2 with TRBJ2-7, with 9 bases fitting TRBD2. The V segment lost 8 bases and the J segment 0 bases; nucleotides outside the gene matches: 8. The CDR3 has 15 amino acids. From germline, CDR1 is SGHTA and CDR2 FQGNSA. The CDR3: CASSPSSGASYEQYF. The CDR3, as DNA: TGTGCCAGCTCCCCCTCTAGCGGGGCCTCCTACGAGCAGTACTTC.

This clone occurred a few times. The chain carries TRBV2 and TRBJ2-3; D is ambiguous. Per germline, CDR1 SNHLY and CDR2 FYNNEI. The CDR3 extends over 14 amino acids. Trimming cost V 0 bases and J 6 bases, with 10 bases left between them. CDR3 loop: CASSEAISADTQYF. DNA of the CDR3: TGTGCCAGCAGTGAAGCGATTTCGGCGGATACGCAGTATTTT.

The chain combines TRBV6-6 with TRBJ1-5; unclear D gene. The germline V gene encodes CDR1 MNHNY and CDR2 SVGAGI (reference sequence). The CDR3 totals 14 residues. Trimming took off 7 bases at V and 0 bases at J, with 10 bases between the two ends. The chain's CDR3 is CASKTGNSNQPQHF. The CDR3 nucleotides are TGTGCCAGCAAAACGGGTAATAGCAATCAGCCCCAGCATTTT.

The chain uses TRBV30 and TRBJ1-2; perhaps TRBD1 as D (6 bases). Trimming left V 0 bases short and J 0 bases short, with 26 bases between. The CDR3 contains 20 residues. Looked up from germline, CDR1 is GTSNPN and CDR2 is SVGIG (reference sequence). The CDR3 spells CAWSVMGGQFAPLSNYGYTF. CDR3 DNA: TGTGCCTGGAGTGTAATGGGGGGGCAGTTCGCCCCTCTCTCTAACTATGGCTACACCTTC.

The rearrangement links TRBV2 to TRBJ1-2; D unresolved. The CDR3 consists of 13 residues. V was cut by 6 bases and J by 0 bases, with 8 bases left in between. Germline CDR1 reads SNHLY; CDR2 reads FYNNEI. The CDR3 nucleotides read TGTGCCAGCAGAGGAAGAGCTAACTATGGCTACACCTTC. Translating it yields CASRGRANYGYTF.

This chain joins TRBV28 and TRBJ2-3, with a tentative D call TRBD1 (5 bases). Trimming removed 3 bases from V and 1 base from J, with 11 bases in between. The CDR3 length is 15 residues. The germline V gene has CDR1 MDHEN and CDR2 SYDVKM. CDR3 sequence reads: CASSLQGGGTDTQYF. In DNA, the CDR3 is TGTGCCAGCAGTTTGCAGGGTGGGGGCACAGATACGCAGTATTTT.

The V call is TRBV9, the J call TRBJ2-3, with 7 positions matching TRBD1. The CDR3 loop spans 18 amino acids. The germline V gene encodes CDR1 SGDLS and CDR2 YYNGEE. J gave up 0 bases and V 4 bases, and 14 bases lay outside the gene matches. Written as DNA, the CDR3 is TGTGCCAGCAGCCCGGAGACAGGGTTTTCCTCTAGCACAGATACGCAGTATTTT. This encodes CASSPETGFSSSTDTQYF.

The V call is TRBV9, the J call TRBJ2-3; 9 bases line up with TRBD1. Losses at the gene ends were 4 bases for V and 12 bases for J; bases not matched to a gene: 9. The CDR3 covers 13 residues. CDR1 SGDLS and CDR2 YYNGEE come from the germline V gene. The CDR3 reads CASSFTGGAAQYF. As DNA, the CDR3 is TGTGCCAGCAGCTTCACAGGGGGCGCAGCCCAGTATTTT.

J is TRBJ2-7 and V is TRBV27, with 9 nucleotides matching TRBD1. The trim removed 5 bases at V and 3 bases at J, leaving 2 bases unmatched. The germline V gene encodes CDR1 MNHEY and CDR2 SMNVEV (reference sequence). The CDR3 runs 13 residues. CDR3 sequence reads: CASSMGQGYEQYF. The CDR3 region has the DNA TGTGCCAGCAGTATGGGACAGGGCTACGAGCAGTACTTC.

V gene TRBV6-5 combines with J gene TRBJ1-5, with 10 bases aligning to TRBD1. The CDR3 contains 16 residues. CDR1 is MNHEY, CDR2 SVGAGI, per germline. V lost 4 bases and J lost 5; bases outside the gene matches: 8. Written as DNA, the CDR3 is TGTGCCAGCAGTTCTCTGGGGACAGGGGTGGATCAGCCCCAGCATTTT. This sequence encodes CASSSLGTGVDQPQHF.